The T cell receptor beta chain under discussion was sequenced for a study of blood T cell repertoires in COVID-19. Study as a whole: The United States, Italy and Spain supplied acute and convalescent COVID-19 samples.

V dropped 1 base and J dropped 2 bases, with 8 bases sitting between them. Germline CDR1 MNHEY, CDR2 SVGEGT. This CDR3 region has 14 residues. The protocol was immunoSEQ multiplex PCR, while the TCRdb copy is restricted to in-frame clones and leaves out a portion. Of around 310,000 clones listed, approximately 91% are singletons. The rearrangement joins TRBV6-2 or TRBV6-3 to TRBJ2-5, with D possibly being TRBD2 (6 bases). The origin of this receptor is a woman aged 40 to 50 who had recovered from COVID-19. Sequencing was performed on PBMCs or T cells enriched from blood (not recorded which). DNA of the CDR3: TGTGCCAGCAGTTACTGGGCGGGGCAAGAGACCCAGTACTTC. This encodes CASSYWAGQETQYF.